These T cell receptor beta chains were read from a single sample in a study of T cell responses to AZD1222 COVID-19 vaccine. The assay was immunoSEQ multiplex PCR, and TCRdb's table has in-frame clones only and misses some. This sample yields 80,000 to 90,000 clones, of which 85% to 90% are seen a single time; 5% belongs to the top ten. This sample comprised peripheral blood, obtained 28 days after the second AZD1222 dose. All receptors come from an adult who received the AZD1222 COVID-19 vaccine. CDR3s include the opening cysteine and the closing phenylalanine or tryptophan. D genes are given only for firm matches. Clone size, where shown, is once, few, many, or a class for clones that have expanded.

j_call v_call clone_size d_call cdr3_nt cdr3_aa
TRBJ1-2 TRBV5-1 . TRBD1 TGCGCCAGCAGCGAAGCAGGGGGGAGCGGCTACACCTTC CASSEAGGSGYTF
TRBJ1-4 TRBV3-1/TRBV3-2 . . TGTGCCAGCAGCCGGGCGGGGACTAATGAAAAACTGTTTTTT CASSRAGTNEKLFF
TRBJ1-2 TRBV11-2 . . TGTGCCAGCAGGGCGAACGCTTCCTATGGCTACACCTTC CASRANASYGYTF
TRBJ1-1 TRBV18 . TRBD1 TGTGCCAGCTCGCCAGGGGGAAGCACTGAAGCTTTCTTT CASSPGGSTEAFF
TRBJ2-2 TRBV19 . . TGTGCCAGTAGTACCGGGACAAGGTGGACCGGGGAGCTGTTTTTT CASSTGTRWTGELFF
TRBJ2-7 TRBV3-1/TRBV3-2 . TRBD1 TGTGCCAGCAGCCCGTACAGGGGACCCTACGAGCAGTACTTC CASSPYRGPYEQYF
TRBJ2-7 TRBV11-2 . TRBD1 TGTGCCAGCAGCTTAAAAGGGACAGGGACCTACGAGCAGTACTTC CASSLKGTGTYEQYF
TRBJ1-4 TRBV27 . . TGTGCCAGCAGTTTACGAGGGGAAAAACTGTTTTTT CASSLRGEKLFF
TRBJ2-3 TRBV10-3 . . TGTGCCATCAGCAGGCAAAGCACAGATACGCAGTATTTT CAISRQSTDTQYF
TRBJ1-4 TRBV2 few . TGTGCCAGTACCCCCGGGGCCTTCGATGAAAAACTGTTTTTT CASTPGAFDEKLFF
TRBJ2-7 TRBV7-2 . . TGTGCCAGCAGCTTATCTGGGGTCTATGAGGAGCAGTACTTC CASSLSGVYEEQYF
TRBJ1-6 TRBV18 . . TGTGCCAGCTCACCCGGTGCCGAGGGACCCCTCCACTTT CASSPGAEGPLHF
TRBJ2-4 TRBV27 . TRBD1 TGTGCCAGCAGTCCTCCGGGACAGAAAAACATTCAGTACTTC CASSPPGQKNIQYF
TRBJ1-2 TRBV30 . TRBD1 TGTGCCTGGAGTGTACTAGGACAGGGTAACTATGGCTACACCTTC CAWSVLGQGNYGYTF
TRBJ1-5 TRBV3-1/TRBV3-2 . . TGTGCCAGCAGTCAGGGGAGCAATCAGCCCCAGCATTTT CASSQGSNQPQHF
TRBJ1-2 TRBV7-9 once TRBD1 TGTGCCAGCAGTAGTGACAGGGGGCGGCGTGGCTATGGCTACACCTTC CASSSDRGRRGYGYTF
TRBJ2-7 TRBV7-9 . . TGTGCCAGCAGCACACGACAGTCCTACGAGCAGTACTTC CASSTRQSYEQYF
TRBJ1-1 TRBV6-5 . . TGTGCCAGCAGTTACTCGTCCCACTTCGGCAACACTGAAGCTTTCTTT CASSYSSHFGNTEAFF
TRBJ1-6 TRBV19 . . TGTGCCAGTAGTGCGGGGGGCTATTATAATTCACCCCTCCACTTT CASSAGGYYNSPLHF
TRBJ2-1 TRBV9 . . TGTGCCAGCAGCGACCAGACGACCCTAGGCAATGAGCAGTTCTTC CASSDQTTLGNEQFF
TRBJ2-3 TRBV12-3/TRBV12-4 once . TGTGCCAGCAGTTTCGGGGGCACAGATACGCAGTATTTT CASSFGGTDTQYF
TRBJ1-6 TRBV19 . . TGTGCCAGTAGTATTCAAACAGGGCTGGAATCACCCCTCCACTTT CASSIQTGLESPLHF
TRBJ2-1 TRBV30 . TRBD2 TGTGCCTGGAGTCGCGGGACTAGCGGGGTGCACAATGAGCAGTTCTTC CAWSRGTSGVHNEQFF
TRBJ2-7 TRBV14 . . TGTGCCAGCAGCCAAGTGGGGGCGGGATACGAGCAGTACTTC CASSQVGAGYEQYF
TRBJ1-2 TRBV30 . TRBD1 TGTGCCTGGACGGGGACAGGGTTCGATGGCTACACCTTC CAWTGTGFDGYTF
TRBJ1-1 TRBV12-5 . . TGTGCTAGTGGCACCCTCAACACTGAAGCTTTCTTT CASGTLNTEAFF
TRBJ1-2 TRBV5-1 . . TGCGCCAGCAGCGCCGGGCCCTCTTGGGGGGGTCGCGGCTATGGCTACACCTTC CASSAGPSWGGRGYGYTF
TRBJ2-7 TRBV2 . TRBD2 TGTGCCAGCAGGGGCAGCGGGGGTCATTCCTACGAGCAGTACTTC CASRGSGGHSYEQYF
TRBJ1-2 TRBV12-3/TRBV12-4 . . TGTGCCAGCAGTTTGGTGACCTATGGCTACACCTTC CASSLVTYGYTF
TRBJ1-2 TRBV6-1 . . TGTGCCAGCAGTGAAGCGCTTCAGGCGGTCTATGGCTACACCTTC CASSEALQAVYGYTF
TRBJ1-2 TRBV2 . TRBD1 TGTGCCAGCAGTGAAGCGCTATCTCCCACAGGGGCCAGGGGCTACACCTTC CASSEALSPTGARGYTF
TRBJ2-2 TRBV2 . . TGTGCCAGCAGTGAAGTCGGGCAGGGATCCGGGGAGCTGTTTTTT CASSEVGQGSGELFF
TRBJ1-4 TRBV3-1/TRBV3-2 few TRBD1 TGTGCCAGCAGCCACGGACAGGCCAATGAAAAACTGTTTTTT CASSHGQANEKLFF
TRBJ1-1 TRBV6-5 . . TGTGCCAGCAGTTACTGGGAACAGACTGAAGCTTTCTTT CASSYWEQTEAFF
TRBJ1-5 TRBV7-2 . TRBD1 TGTGCCAGCAGCATAGGGACAGGGGGCAATCAGCCCCAGCATTTT CASSIGTGGNQPQHF
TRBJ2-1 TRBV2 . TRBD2 TGTGCCAGCAGTCCAAGCCTAGCGGGGCCCTACAATGAGCAGTTCTTC CASSPSLAGPYNEQFF
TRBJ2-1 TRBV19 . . TGTGCCAGTAGTATACAGGGCAGCAATGAGCAGTTCTTC CASSIQGSNEQFF
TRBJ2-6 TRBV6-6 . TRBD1 TGTGCCAGCAGTCGCGGGACAGGGGTGCTCGGGGCCAACGTCCTGACTTTC CASSRGTGVLGANVLTF
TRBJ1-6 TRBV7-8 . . TGTGCCAGCAGCTTGGGCCGTTCACCCCTCCACTTT CASSLGRSPLHF
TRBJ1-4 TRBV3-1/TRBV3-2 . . TGTGCCAGCAGCCGCTCAGGGGCGAATGAAAAACTGTTTTTT CASSRSGANEKLFF
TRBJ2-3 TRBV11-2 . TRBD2 TGTGCCAGCACCCCACGGGGGGACACAGATACGCAGTATTTT CASTPRGDTDTQYF
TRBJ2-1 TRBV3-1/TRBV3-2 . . TGTGCCAGCAGCCCTGGCGGAAGTAGCTCCTACAATGAGCAGTTCTTC CASSPGGSSSYNEQFF
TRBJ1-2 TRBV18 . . TGTGCCAGCTCGCCGAGAGTGGGACGTCAACCGACTGGCTACACCTTC CASSPRVGRQPTGYTF
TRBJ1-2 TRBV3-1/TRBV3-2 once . TGTGCCAGCAGCCAAGGGTCGGGGAGGCCCAGTGGCTACACCTTC CASSQGSGRPSGYTF
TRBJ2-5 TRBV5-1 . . TGCGCCAGCAGCTTGGACAGGGCTCGAGAGACCCAGTACTTC CASSLDRARETQYF
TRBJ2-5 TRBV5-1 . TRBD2 TGCGCCAGCAGCTTGGGCGGGGGGCGCGGCCAAGAGACCCAGTACTTC CASSLGGGRGQETQYF
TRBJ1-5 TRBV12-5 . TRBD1 TGTGCTAGTGGAAGGGACAGGGTCGTTGGCAATCAGCCCCAGCATTTT CASGRDRVVGNQPQHF
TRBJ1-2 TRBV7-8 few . TGTGCCAGCAGCTTAGCTGGGGGAGGCTACACCTTC CASSLAGGGYTF
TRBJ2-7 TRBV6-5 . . TGTGCCAGCAGTCTTGGACAGTCCTACGAGCAGTACTTC CASSLGQSYEQYF
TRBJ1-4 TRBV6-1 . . TGTGCCAGCAGTGAACTCACAGCCTATAATGAAAAACTGTTTTTT CASSELTAYNEKLFF
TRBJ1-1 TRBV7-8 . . TGTGCCAGCAGCTTAGGGAAGAACACTGAAGCTTTCTTT CASSLGKNTEAFF
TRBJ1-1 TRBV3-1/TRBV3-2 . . TGTGCCAGCAGCCAATACGGGATGGGGAACACTGAAGCTTTCTTT CASSQYGMGNTEAFF
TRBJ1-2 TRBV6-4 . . TGTGCCAGCAGTGACCAGAATGGCTACACCTTC CASSDQNGYTF
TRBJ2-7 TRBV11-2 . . TGTGCCAGCAGCTTAAGTCCGGGGTTCTACGAGCAGTACTTC CASSLSPGFYEQYF
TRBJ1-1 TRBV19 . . TGTGCCAGTAGTACCGATTGGACTCTTAGTTGGGCTTTCTTT CASSTDWTLSWAFF